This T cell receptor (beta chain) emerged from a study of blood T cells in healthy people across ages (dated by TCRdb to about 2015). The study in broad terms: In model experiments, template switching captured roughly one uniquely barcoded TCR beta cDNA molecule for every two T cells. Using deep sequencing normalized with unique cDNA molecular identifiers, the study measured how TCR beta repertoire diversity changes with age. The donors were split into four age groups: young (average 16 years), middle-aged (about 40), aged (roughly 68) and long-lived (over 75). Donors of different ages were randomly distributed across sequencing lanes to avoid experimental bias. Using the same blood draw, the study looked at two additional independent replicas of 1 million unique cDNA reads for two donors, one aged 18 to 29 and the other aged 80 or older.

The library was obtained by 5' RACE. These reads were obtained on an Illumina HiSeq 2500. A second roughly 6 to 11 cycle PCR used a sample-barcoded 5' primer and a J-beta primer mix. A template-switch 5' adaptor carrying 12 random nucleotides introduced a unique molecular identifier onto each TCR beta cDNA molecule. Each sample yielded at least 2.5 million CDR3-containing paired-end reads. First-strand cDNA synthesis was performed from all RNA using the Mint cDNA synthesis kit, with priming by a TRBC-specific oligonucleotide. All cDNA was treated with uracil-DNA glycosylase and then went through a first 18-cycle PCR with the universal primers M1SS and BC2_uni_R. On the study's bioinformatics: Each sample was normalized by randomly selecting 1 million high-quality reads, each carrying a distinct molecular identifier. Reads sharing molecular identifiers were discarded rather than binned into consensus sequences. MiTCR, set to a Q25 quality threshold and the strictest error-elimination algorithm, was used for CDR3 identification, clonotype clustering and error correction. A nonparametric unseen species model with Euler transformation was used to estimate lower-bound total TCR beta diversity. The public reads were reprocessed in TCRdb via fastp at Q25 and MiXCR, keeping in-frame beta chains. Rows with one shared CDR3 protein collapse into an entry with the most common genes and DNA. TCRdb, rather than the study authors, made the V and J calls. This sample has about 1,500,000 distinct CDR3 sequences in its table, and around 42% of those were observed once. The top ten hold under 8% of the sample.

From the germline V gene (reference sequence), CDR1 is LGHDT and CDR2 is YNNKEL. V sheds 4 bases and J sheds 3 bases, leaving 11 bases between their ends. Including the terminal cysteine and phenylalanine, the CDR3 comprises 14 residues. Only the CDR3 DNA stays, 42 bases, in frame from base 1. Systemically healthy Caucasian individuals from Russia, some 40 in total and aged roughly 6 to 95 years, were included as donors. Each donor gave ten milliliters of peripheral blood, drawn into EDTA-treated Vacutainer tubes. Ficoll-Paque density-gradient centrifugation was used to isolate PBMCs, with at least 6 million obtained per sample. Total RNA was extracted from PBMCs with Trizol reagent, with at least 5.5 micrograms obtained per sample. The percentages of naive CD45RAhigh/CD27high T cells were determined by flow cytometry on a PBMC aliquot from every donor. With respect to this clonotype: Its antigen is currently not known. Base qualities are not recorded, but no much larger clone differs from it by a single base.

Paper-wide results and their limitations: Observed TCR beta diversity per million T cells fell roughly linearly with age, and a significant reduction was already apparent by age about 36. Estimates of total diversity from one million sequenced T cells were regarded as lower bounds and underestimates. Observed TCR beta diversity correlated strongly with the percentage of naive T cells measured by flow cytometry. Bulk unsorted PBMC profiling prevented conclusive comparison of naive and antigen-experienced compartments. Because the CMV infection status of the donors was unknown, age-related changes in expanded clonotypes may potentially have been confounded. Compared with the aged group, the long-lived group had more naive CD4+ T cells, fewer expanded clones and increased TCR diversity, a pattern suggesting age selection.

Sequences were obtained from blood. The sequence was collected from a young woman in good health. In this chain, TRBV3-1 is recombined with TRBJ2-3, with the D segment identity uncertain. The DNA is TGTGCCAGCAGCCCCTATTTGGAGACAGATACGCAGTATTTT. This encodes CASSPYLETDTQYF.